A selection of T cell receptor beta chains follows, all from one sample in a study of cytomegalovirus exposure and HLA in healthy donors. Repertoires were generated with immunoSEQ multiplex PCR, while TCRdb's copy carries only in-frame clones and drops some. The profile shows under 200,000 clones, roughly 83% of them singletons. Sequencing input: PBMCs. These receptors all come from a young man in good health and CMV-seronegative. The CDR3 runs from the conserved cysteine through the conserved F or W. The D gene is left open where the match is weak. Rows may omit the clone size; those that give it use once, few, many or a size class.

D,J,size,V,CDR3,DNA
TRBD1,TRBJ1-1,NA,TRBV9,CASSVEGAPNTEAFF,TGTGCCAGCAGCGTAGAGGGGGCCCCAAACACTGAAGCTTTCTTT
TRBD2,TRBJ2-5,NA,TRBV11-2,CASSLGHGGGTQYF,TGTGCCAGCAGCTTGGGACACGGGGGGGGGACCCAGTACTTC
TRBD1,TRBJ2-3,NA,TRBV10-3,CAITPGTGGADTQYF,TGTGCCATCACCCCCGGGACAGGGGGCGCAGATACGCAGTATTTT
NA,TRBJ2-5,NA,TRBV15,CATSRDIATQYF,TGTGCCACCAGCAGAGATATAGCGACCCAGTACTTC
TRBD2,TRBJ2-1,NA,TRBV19,CASSTLSSGMSNEQFF,TGTGCCAGTAGTACACTATCTAGCGGGATGTCTAATGAGCAGTTCTTC
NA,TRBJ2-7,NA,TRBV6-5,CASSTSHEQYF,TGTGCCAGCAGTACTTCCCACGAGCAGTACTTC
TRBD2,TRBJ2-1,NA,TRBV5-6,CASSFRLAGGSYNEQFF,TGTGCCAGCAGCTTCAGACTAGCGGGGGGGTCCTACAATGAGCAGTTCTTC
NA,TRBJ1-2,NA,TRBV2,CASSVQVGGYTF,TGTGCCAGCAGTGTGCAGGTTGGAGGCTACACCTTC
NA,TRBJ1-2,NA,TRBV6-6,CASSPAGIGYTF,TGTGCCAGCAGTCCCGCAGGGATTGGCTACACCTTC
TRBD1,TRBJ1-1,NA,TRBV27,CASSPVGTGNTEAFF,TGTGCCAGCAGTCCCGTAGGGACAGGGAACACTGAAGCTTTCTTT
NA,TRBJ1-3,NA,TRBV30,CAWSVDNSGNTIYF,TGTGCCTGGAGTGTCGACAACTCTGGAAACACCATATATTTT
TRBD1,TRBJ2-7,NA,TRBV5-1,CASSSTGASFSHEQYF,TGCGCCAGCAGCTCGACAGGGGCTTCCTTTTCCCACGAGCAGTACTTC
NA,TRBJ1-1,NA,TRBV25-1,CASSDRLGEAEAFF,TGTGCCAGCAGTGACCGACTAGGGGAGGCTGAAGCTTTCTTT
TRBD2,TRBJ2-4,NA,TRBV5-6,CASSLETSGLKAKNIQYF,TGTGCCAGCAGCTTGGAGACTAGCGGGTTAAAAGCCAAAAACATTCAGTACTTC
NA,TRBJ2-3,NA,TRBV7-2,CASSLSGASSTDTQYF,TGTGCCAGCAGCTTATCTGGTGCTAGTAGCACAGATACGCAGTATTTT
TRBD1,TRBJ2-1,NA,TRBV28,CASSLWDRANEQFF,TGTGCCAGCAGTTTATGGGACAGGGCTAATGAGCAGTTCTTC
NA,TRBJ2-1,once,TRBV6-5,CASRGDPYNEQFF,TGTGCCAGCCGGGGAGATCCCTACAATGAGCAGTTCTTC
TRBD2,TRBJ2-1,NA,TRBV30,CAWSGGLAGVGNEQFF,TGTGCCTGGAGTGGAGGACTAGCGGGAGTAGGCAATGAGCAGTTCTTC
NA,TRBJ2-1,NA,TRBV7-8,CASSLEGVYNEQFF,TGTGCCAGCAGCTTAGAGGGAGTCTACAATGAGCAGTTCTTC
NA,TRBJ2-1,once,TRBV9,CASSVTNEQFF,TGTGCCAGCAGCGTAACAAATGAGCAGTTCTTC
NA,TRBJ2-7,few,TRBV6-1,CASSPGQYEQYF,TGTGCCAGCAGTCCCGGACAGTACGAGCAGTACTTC
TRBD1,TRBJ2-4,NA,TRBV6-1,CASSDATGGRYF,TGTGCCAGCAGTGACGCGACAGGGGGGAGGTACTTC
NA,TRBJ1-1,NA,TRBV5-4,CASSLRVGEAFF,TGTGCCAGCAGCTTGCGGGTAGGTGAAGCTTTCTTT
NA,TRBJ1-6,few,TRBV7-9,CASSSPRQTADSPLHF,TGTGCCAGCAGCTCCCCGAGACAGACCGCGGATTCACCCCTCCACTTT
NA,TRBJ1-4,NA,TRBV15,CATSRDFTIGTNEKLFF,TGTGCCACCAGCAGAGATTTTACCATCGGGACTAATGAAAAACTGTTTTTT
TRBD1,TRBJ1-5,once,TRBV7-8,CASSLDRGRVQPQHF,TGTGCCAGCAGCTTAGACAGGGGGCGAGTACAGCCCCAGCATTTT
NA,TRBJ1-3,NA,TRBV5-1,CASSLMGSQGLSGNTIYF,TGCGCCAGCAGCTTAATGGGTTCACAGGGCCTCTCTGGAAACACCATATATTTT
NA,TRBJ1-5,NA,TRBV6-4,CASSETVGGQPQHF,TGTGCCAGCAGTGAGACAGTGGGGGGTCAGCCCCAGCATTTT
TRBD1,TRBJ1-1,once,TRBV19,CATKTGGTEAFF,TGTGCCACTAAAACAGGGGGCACTGAAGCTTTCTTT
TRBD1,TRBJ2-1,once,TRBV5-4,CASSSRTGLNEQFF,TGTGCCAGCAGCTCTCGGACAGGGTTGAATGAGCAGTTCTTC
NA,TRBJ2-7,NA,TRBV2,CASRDSGFAHEQYF,TGTGCCAGCAGGGATTCAGGATTTGCCCACGAGCAGTACTTC
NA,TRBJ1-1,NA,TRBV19,CASSKVVGGNTEAFF,TGTGCCAGTAGTAAGGTGGTCGGGGGGAACACTGAAGCTTTCTTT
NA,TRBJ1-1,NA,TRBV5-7,CASSLTDPEAFF,TGTGCCAGCAGCTTGACAGACCCTGAAGCTTTCTTT